The 8 T cell receptor beta chains reported below all come from one sample, sequenced in a study of blood T cells in healthy people across ages. Alongside a J-beta primer mix, a sample-barcoded 5' primer served in a second PCR lasting roughly 7 to 12 cycles. TCRdb reanalysed the 5' RACE reads using MiXCR and keeps one entry per CDR3 protein. This table has some 930,000 distinct CDR3 sequences, approximately 32% appearing once. The data also belong to a second study, concerning T cells of mothers and their children.

Material for sequencing was blood. The receptors here all came from a woman in her thirties or forties in good health.

This chain connects TRBV15 to TRBJ2-3, with 16 bases fitting TRBD2. CDR3 length equals 20 residues. CDR1 and CDR2 (germline): LNHNV, YYDKDF (reference sequence). V trimming: 1 base; J trimming: 4 bases; junction bases outside the gene matches: 11. The CDR3 here is CATSRVVGTSGGASPDTQYF. The CDR3 DNA follows: TGTGCCACCAGCAGAGTTGTAGGGACTAGCGGGGGGGCCTCCCCAGATACGCAGTATTTT.

This rearrangement joins TRBV7-7 to TRBJ2-5; no reliable D call. V lost 5 bases and J lost 3, with 10 bases in between. The germline V gene encodes CDR1 SSHAT and CDR2 FNYEAQ (reference sequence). This CDR3 is 13 amino acids long. In DNA form, the CDR3 reads TGTGCCAGCAGCGCATCTAGAAAAGAGACCCAGTACTTC. As protein: CASSASRKETQYF.

The CDR3 DNA sequence: TGTGCCAGCAGCCATTCAGGAGCAGGGAAAGAGACCCAGTACTTC. Translating gives CASSHSGAGKETQYF. The chain is built from TRBV14 and TRBJ2-5, with D maybe TRBD1 (5 bases). The CDR3 spans 15 residues. Per the germline V gene, CDR1 is SGHDN and CDR2 is FVKESK. The germline V and J ends were trimmed by 3 bases and 3 bases, with 14 bases remaining between them.

A word on this clonotype: It may be a read error: a sequence one base away is much more abundant. The CDR3 DNA reads as TGTGCCAGCAGAGGGCCGGGACAGGGTACCTACGAGCAGTACTTC. The encoded protein is CASRGPGQGTYEQYF. The V and J genes are TRBV28 and TRBJ2-7; 9 bases are shared with TRBD1. Germline assignment: CDR1 MDHEN and CDR2 SYDVKM. The V and J ends lost 6 bases and 2 bases, in that order; junction bases with no gene match: 8. CDR3 length: 15 residues.

This clonotype came up many times. This chain joins TRBV9 and TRBJ2-3, with a weak D call TRBD1 (5 bases). Deletions cut 4 bases from V and 9 bases from J, with 18 bases between. The CDR3 totals 14 residues. CDR1 and CDR2 (germline): SGDLS, YYNGEE. Written as DNA, the CDR3 is TGTGCCAGCAGCCTGGCTAGTGTGGGGCGGACGCAGTATTTT. Translation: CASSLASVGRTQYF.

This clonotype was found many times. The J gene is TRBJ2-6, the V gene TRBV5-1, with 7 bases that match TRBD1. In germline, CDR1 is SGHRS, CDR2 YFSETQ. With V trimmed by 2 bases and J by 2 bases, 4 bases remained unmatched. This CDR3 is built from 16 residues. For the CDR3, the DNA is TGCGCCAGCAGCTTTCCGACAGGGACTGGGGCCAACGTCCTGACTTTC. Its translation: CASSFPTGTGANVLTF.

This clonotype was counted between two and nine times. A much larger clone lies a single base off, so this may be a read error. The chain is built from TRBV6-1 and TRBJ1-2, with D perhaps TRBD1 (5 bases). Germline V lookup: CDR1 MNHNS, CDR2 SASEGT. This CDR3 contains 13 residues. CDR3 DNA sequence: TGTGCCGGCAGTGAAGGGGAAGCCTATGGCTACACCTTC. Protein product: CAGSEGEAYGYTF.

Worth noting for this clonotype: At one end the junction does not follow the germline gene, possibly because of a read error. The V call is TRBV7-2, the J call TRBJ2-5, with 8 positions matching TRBD2. CDR3 size: 15 residues. The germline V gene has CDR1 SGHTA and CDR2 FQGNSA. CDR3 coding DNA: TGCGCCAGCAGCTTGCAAGCGGGGGACCAAGAGACCCAGTACTTC. Protein product: CASSLQAGDQETQYF.